The rows below give T cell receptor beta chains drawn from one sample of a study of blood T cell repertoires in COVID-19. Using immunoSEQ multiplex PCR, the repertoire was profiled, and TCRdb retains in-frame clones only, with some absent. The sample carries some 200,000 clones, around 83% recorded once. The sequenced material came from peripheral blood. The receptors shown here come from a woman aged 40 to 50 who had recovered from COVID-19. Each CDR3 is given with its conserved first and last residue. A D gene is named only where the DNA matches it firmly. Only part of the rows carry a size: once, few, many, or a class if the clone is expanded.

v_call: TRBV19; cdr3_length: 13; d_call: -; clone_size: few; j_call: TRBJ1-5; cdr3_aa: CASSPALNQPQHF; cdr3_nt: TGTGCCAGTAGTCCCGCCCTAAATCAGCCCCAGCATTTT
v_call: TRBV4-1; cdr3_length: 16; d_call: TRBD1; clone_size: few; j_call: TRBJ1-2; cdr3_aa: CASSQGEQGADYGYTF; cdr3_nt: TGCGCCAGCAGCCAGGGTGAACAGGGGGCGGACTATGGCTACACCTTC
v_call: TRBV30; cdr3_length: 15; d_call: TRBD1; clone_size: -; j_call: TRBJ2-6; cdr3_aa: CAWSKTGPGANVLTF; cdr3_nt: TGTGCCTGGAGTAAGACAGGGCCAGGGGCCAACGTCCTGACTTTC
v_call: TRBV15; cdr3_length: 17; d_call: TRBD2; clone_size: -; j_call: TRBJ2-5; cdr3_aa: CATSRDPSGGGQETQYF; cdr3_nt: TGTGCCACCAGCAGAGATCCTAGCGGGGGGGGACAAGAGACCCAGTACTTC
v_call: TRBV10-1; cdr3_length: 13; d_call: -; clone_size: -; j_call: TRBJ2-2; cdr3_aa: CASSAFNTGELFF; cdr3_nt: TGCGCCAGCAGTGCCTTTAACACCGGGGAGCTGTTTTTT
v_call: TRBV7-9; cdr3_length: 14; d_call: -; clone_size: -; j_call: TRBJ2-5; cdr3_aa: CASSLFQGQETQYF; cdr3_nt: TGTGCCAGCAGCTTATTTCAGGGACAAGAGACCCAGTACTTC
v_call: TRBV2; cdr3_length: 13; d_call: -; clone_size: -; j_call: TRBJ2-5; cdr3_aa: CASSEYRVETQYF; cdr3_nt: TGTGCCAGCAGTGAATACAGGGTGGAGACCCAGTACTTC
v_call: TRBV11-2; cdr3_length: 14; d_call: TRBD2; clone_size: -; j_call: TRBJ2-5; cdr3_aa: CASSYPSGQWAQYF; cdr3_nt: TGTGCCAGCAGCTATCCTAGCGGACAATGGGCCCAGTACTTC
v_call: TRBV24-1; cdr3_length: 16; d_call: TRBD2; clone_size: -; j_call: TRBJ2-1; cdr3_aa: CATSDRRGEATNEQFF; cdr3_nt: TGTGCCACCAGTGATCGGCGGGGGGAGGCTACCAATGAGCAGTTCTTC
v_call: TRBV19; cdr3_length: 16; d_call: TRBD2; clone_size: -; j_call: TRBJ2-3; cdr3_aa: CASSTRSGEATDTQYF; cdr3_nt: TGTGCCAGTAGTACCCGTAGCGGGGAGGCAACAGATACGCAGTATTTT
v_call: TRBV28; cdr3_length: 13; d_call: TRBD1; clone_size: -; j_call: TRBJ1-2; cdr3_aa: CASRTTGAYGYTF; cdr3_nt: TGTGCCAGCAGAACCACAGGGGCCTATGGCTACACCTTC
v_call: TRBV12-3/TRBV12-4; cdr3_length: 11; d_call: -; clone_size: -; j_call: TRBJ1-1; cdr3_aa: CASSLYSEAFF; cdr3_nt: TGTGCCAGCAGTTTATATTCGGAAGCTTTCTTT
v_call: TRBV9; cdr3_length: 16; d_call: -; clone_size: -; j_call: TRBJ2-3; cdr3_aa: CASSVVPSGSTDTQYF; cdr3_nt: TGTGCCAGCAGCGTAGTTCCCAGCGGGAGCACAGATACGCAGTATTTT
v_call: TRBV3-1/TRBV3-2; cdr3_length: 12; d_call: -; clone_size: -; j_call: TRBJ1-1; cdr3_aa: CASSTWGFEAFF; cdr3_nt: TGTGCCAGCAGCACCTGGGGCTTTGAAGCTTTCTTT
v_call: TRBV2; cdr3_length: 11; d_call: -; clone_size: once; j_call: TRBJ2-5; cdr3_aa: CASSVGETQYF; cdr3_nt: TGTGCCAGCAGTGTCGGGGAGACCCAGTACTTC
v_call: TRBV12-3/TRBV12-4; cdr3_length: 12; d_call: -; clone_size: -; j_call: TRBJ2-7; cdr3_aa: CASSFTSYEQYF; cdr3_nt: TGTGCCAGCAGTTTTACTAGCTACGAGCAGTACTTC
v_call: TRBV7-2; cdr3_length: 15; d_call: TRBD1; clone_size: -; j_call: TRBJ2-3; cdr3_aa: CASQQRDRVTDTQYF; cdr3_nt: TGTGCCAGCCAACAGCGGGACAGGGTCACAGATACGCAGTATTTT
v_call: TRBV14; cdr3_length: 15; d_call: -; clone_size: once; j_call: TRBJ1-6; cdr3_aa: CASSQENLPNSPLHF; cdr3_nt: TGTGCCAGCAGCCAAGAGAACTTACCCAATTCACCCCTCCACTTT